This is a list of T cell receptor beta chains from one sample in a study of blood T cells in healthy people across ages. TCRdb called the 5' RACE reads again in MiXCR, with one record for every CDR3 protein. The repertoire consists of about a million distinct CDR3 sequences, with 51% occurring once and the leading ten covering around a fifth. Sequencing input: blood. Every receptor here comes from a woman aged 55-75 years in good health. The CDR3 runs from the conserved cysteine through the conserved F or W. D genes are given only for firm matches. The size entry is marked missing in some rows and otherwise reads once, few, many or a size class.

-	TRBV2	TRBD2	TRBJ2-1	TGTGCCAGCGGACTAGCCCCCACCCTGCCGTTCAATGAGCAGTTCTTC	CASGLAPTLPFNEQFF
few	TRBV9	-	TRBJ2-3	TGTGCCAGCAGCGTAGAGAAGGGTCTCACAGATACGCAGTATTTT	CASSVEKGLTDTQYF
-	TRBV18	-	TRBJ2-1	TGTGCCAGCTCACCCCAAAATATAGGGTACTCCTACAATGAGCAGTTCTTC	CASSPQNIGYSYNEQFF
-	TRBV29-1	-	TRBJ2-5	TGCAGCGTTGGATTTTGGTCTGGCAGTCGGGGACTCCAAGAGACCCAGTACTTC	CSVGFWSGSRGLQETQYF
-	TRBV20-1	-	TRBJ2-6	TGCAGTGCTAGTCGGACGGTTCGAGGGGGGGCCAACGTCCTGACTTTC	CSASRTVRGGANVLTF
-	TRBV10-3	-	TRBJ2-3	TGTGCCATCACACGAGACCCAAGCACAGATACGCAGTATTTT	CAITRDPSTDTQYF
-	TRBV9	-	TRBJ2-1	TGTGCCAGCAGCGTAGGAAATCTTCCTCTGCATGAGCAGTTCTTC	CASSVGNLPLHEQFF
-	TRBV10-3	-	TRBJ2-7	TGTGCCATCAGTGTTTTGAAGCGTCAAGCTTACGAGCAGTACTTC	CAISVLKRQAYEQYF
few	TRBV3-1	TRBD2	TRBJ2-5	TGTGCCAGCAGCCAAGGGGGTACTAGCGGCCCTCATTGGGGGGAGACCCAGTACTTC	CASSQGGTSGPHWGETQYF
-	TRBV11-2	-	TRBJ2-3	TGTGCCAGCAGCTTAGTTATAGGTCGGGAGCTTGGTGCAGATACGCAGTATTTT	CASSLVIGRELGADTQYF
-	TRBV2	-	TRBJ2-1	TGTGCCAGCAGTGCCAATGAGCAGTTCTTC	CASSANEQFF
-	TRBV24-1	TRBD2	TRBJ2-3	TGTGCCACCAGTGACCCACTAGCGGGGACAGATACGCAGTATTTT	CATSDPLAGTDTQYF
few	TRBV7-9	TRBD1	TRBJ2-7	TGTGCCAGCAGGACGACAGGGGGCCCCTACGAGCAGTACTTC	CASRTTGGPYEQYF
-	TRBV7-8	-	TRBJ1-1	TGTGCCAGCAGCGTAGGGGACCTTGTTTTCGGGGCTTTCTTT	CASSVGDLVFGAFF
few	TRBV6-5	-	TRBJ2-1	TGTGCCAGCAGTTATGAGAGTGCCTACAATGAGCAGTTCTTC	CASSYESAYNEQFF
-	TRBV28	-	TRBJ2-5	TGTGCCAGCAGTTTAGAGGTTTCCCCAGGGCGGTTCGAGACCCAGTACTTC	CASSLEVSPGRFETQYF
-	TRBV29-1	TRBD2	TRBJ2-7	TGCAGCGTTGGCGTAGCGGGAGTGGGTGAGCAGTACTTC	CSVGVAGVGEQYF
-	TRBV6-4	-	TRBJ2-2	TGTGCCAGCAGTGACAACGGTGACACCGGGGAGCTGTTTTTT	CASSDNGDTGELFF
-	TRBV14	-	TRBJ2-5	TGTGCCAGCAGCCAGGACTCGGGTGGGGATGAGCAGTACTTC	CASSQDSGGDEQYF
few	TRBV20-1	TRBD2	TRBJ2-1	TGCAGTTCACTAGCGCACAATGAGCAGTTCTTC	CSSLAHNEQFF
-	TRBV3-1	-	TRBJ2-1	TGTGCCAGCAGCCAAGTCGATAGGTTTGGTGAGCAGTTCTTC	CASSQVDRFGEQFF
-	TRBV4-2	-	TRBJ1-2	TGTGCCAGCAGCCAAGCGGGCCAGCCTCTTTATGGCTACACCTTC	CASSQAGQPLYGYTF
-	TRBV5-1	TRBD1	TRBJ2-1	TGCGCCAGCAGCTTGGGGATGAGCAGGGGGCCTCTATCCTACAATGAGCAGTTCTTC	CASSLGMSRGPLSYNEQFF
-	TRBV20-1	-	TRBJ2-7	TGCAGTGCTACCAAGCTGGCCTACGAGCAGTACTTC	CSATKLAYEQYF
-	TRBV24-1	-	TRBJ2-1	TGTGCCACCAGTGACTGGGACAACTACAATGAGCAGTTCTTC	CATSDWDNYNEQFF
-	TRBV29-1	-	TRBJ2-7	TGCAGCGTTGTTAACTCCTACGAGCAGTACTTC	CSVVNSYEQYF
-	TRBV7-9	-	TRBJ2-5	TGTGCCAGCAAGAGGGGAGGTCAAGAGACCCAGTACTTC	CASKRGGQETQYF
few	TRBV28	TRBD2	TRBJ2-7	TGTGCCAGCAGTCCATCAACCCTCGGGACTAGCGGGAGATACGAGCAGTACTTC	CASSPSTLGTSGRYEQYF
few	TRBV4-3	TRBD2	TRBJ2-2	TGCGCCAGCAGCGACCGACATACTAGCGGGATCGCCGGGGAGCTGTTTTTT	CASSDRHTSGIAGELFF
few	TRBV20-1	-	TRBJ2-5	TGCAGTGCTAGACGTGGAAATGGAGGCGAGACCCAGTACTTC	CSARRGNGGETQYF
many	TRBV4-1	TRBD2	TRBJ2-7	TGCGCCAGCAGCCAAGATGGAGCGGGGGGAATTACCGAGCAGTACTTC	CASSQDGAGGITEQYF
-	TRBV7-9	-	TRBJ1-2	TGTGCCAGCAGCTTAGGGGGACCGGGCTATGGCTACACCTTC	CASSLGGPGYGYTF
few	TRBV6-2/TRBV6-3	-	TRBJ2-7	TGTGCCAGCAGTAAAGCGGGCACCTACGAGCAGTACTTC	CASSKAGTYEQYF
-	TRBV9	TRBD2	TRBJ2-5	TGTGCCAGCAGCTTTAGCGGGAGGCTCCCCCAAGAGACCCAGTACTTC	CASSFSGRLPQETQYF
-	TRBV7-2	-	TRBJ2-7	TGTGCCAGCAGCTTAGTTACGGGGGTCAACGTCTACGAGCAGTACTTC	CASSLVTGVNVYEQYF
-	TRBV6-2/TRBV6-3	-	TRBJ2-1	TGTGCCAGCAGTTCTTGGACTATCCCCAATGAGCAGTTCTTC	CASSSWTIPNEQFF
-	TRBV20-1	-	TRBJ2-5	TGCAGTGCTAGAGATGGCCGGCGAAGCCCGCGGGAGACCCAGTACTTC	CSARDGRRSPRETQYF
-	TRBV6-5	-	TRBJ2-7	TGTGCCAGCAAAAGAGGAATGGCGGCCTACGAGCAGTACTTC	CASKRGMAAYEQYF
few	TRBV2	-	TRBJ2-1	TGTGCCAGCAGCGGGATCAATGAGCAGTTCTTC	CASSGINEQFF
few	TRBV20-1	-	TRBJ1-1	TGCAGTGCTAGAGGGGGGTTTGAAGCTTTCTTT	CSARGGFEAFF
-	TRBV6-1	-	TRBJ1-4	TGTGCCGGCGGGGCATCCGTCGGACTGTTTTTT	CAGGASVGLFF
-	TRBV4-3	-	TRBJ1-6	TGCGCCAGCAGCCCGGACAGTAGCCATTCACCCCTCCACTTT	CASSPDSSHSPLHF
few	TRBV28	TRBD2	TRBJ2-3	TGTGCCAGCAGTTTATCGACTAGCGGTCATCTGGATACGCAGTATTTT	CASSLSTSGHLDTQYF
-	TRBV14	TRBD2	TRBJ2-7	TGTGCCAGCAGCCGCCCCGGGACTAGCGGGACATACGAGCAGTACTTC	CASSRPGTSGTYEQYF
-	TRBV5-1	-	TRBJ1-3	TGCGCCAGCAGCTGGGGGTTCGCTGGAAACACCATATATTTT	CASSWGFAGNTIYF
-	TRBV27	TRBD1	TRBJ2-7	TGTGCCAGCACCCGGACAGGTTTGAGCTCCTACGAGCAGTACTTC	CASTRTGLSSYEQYF
-	TRBV6-5	TRBD2	TRBJ2-5	TGTGCCAGCAGTTACTCGGCTAGCGGGAGACAAGAGACCCAGTACTTC	CASSYSASGRQETQYF
-	TRBV10-3	-	TRBJ2-7	TGTGCCATCAGGGAAACTAGGGTGGGCTCCTACGAGCAGTACTTC	CAIRETRVGSYEQYF
-	TRBV4-2	TRBD1	TRBJ2-7	TGTGCCACGCTGGGAAGACAGGGAAAGTACGAGCAGTACTTC	CATLGRQGKYEQYF
few	TRBV7-2	-	TRBJ1-4	TGTGCCAGCAGCTTAGGATGGACAACTAATGAAAAACTGTTTTTT	CASSLGWTTNEKLFF
-	TRBV27	TRBD2	TRBJ2-7	TGTGCCAGCAGCCTTAGCGGGAGCCTCTCCTACGAGCAGTACTTC	CASSLSGSLSYEQYF
-	TRBV7-2	-	TRBJ2-4	TGTGCCAGCAGCTTAGATGGGTCAGGGCCGAACATTCAGTACTTC	CASSLDGSGPNIQYF